The text below deals with one TCR beta chain. This CDR3 has 14 amino acids. After removal of 0 bases from V and 6 bases from J, the junction contained 5 bases not matched to a gene. The germline CDR1 and CDR2 sequences are SGHNT and YYREEE (reference sequence). This sample is part of a study of control samples from healthy donors and cancer patients. Repertoires were generated with immunoSEQ multiplex PCR, while TCRdb's copy carries only in-frame clones and drops some. The table lists roughly 52,000 clones, around 95% of them singletons, with around 1.9% in the top ten. The chain couples TRBV5-4 to TRBJ1-1, with TRBD1 identical over 7 bases. The clonotype originates from a woman aged 25 to 39 in good health. The sequenced material came from blood. CDR3 coding DNA: TGTGCCAGCAGCTTGGCAGGGGGGAGGCCTGAAGCTTTCTTT. Its translation: CASSLAGGRPEAFF.